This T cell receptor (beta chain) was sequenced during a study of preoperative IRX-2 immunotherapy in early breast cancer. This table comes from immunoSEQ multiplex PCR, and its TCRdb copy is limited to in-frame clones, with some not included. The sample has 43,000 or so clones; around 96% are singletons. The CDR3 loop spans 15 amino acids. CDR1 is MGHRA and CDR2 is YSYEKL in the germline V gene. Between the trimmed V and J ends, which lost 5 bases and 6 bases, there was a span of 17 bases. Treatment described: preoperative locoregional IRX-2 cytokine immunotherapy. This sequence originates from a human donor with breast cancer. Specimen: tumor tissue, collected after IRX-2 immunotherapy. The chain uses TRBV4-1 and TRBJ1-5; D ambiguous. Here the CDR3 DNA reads TGCGCCAGCAGCTCTGGACCCGGATCGGGTCAGCCCCAGCATTTT. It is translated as CASSSGPGSGQPQHF.